A selection of T cell receptor beta chains follows, all from one sample in a study of shared clonotypes between healthy human individuals. The repertoire was sequenced with immunoSEQ multiplex PCR; TCRdb's copy has only in-frame clones and lacks some. Among 2 million to 3 million clones listed, approximately 94% were seen once. Sequencing was performed on naive CD4+ T cells from PBMCs. The receptors originated from a man younger than 35 in good health. Some clones in this sample may be carry-over from other donors' samples. Both conserved end residues are part of each CDR3. Fields, in order: clone size, J gene, D gene, V gene, CDR3 protein, CDR3 DNA. The D gene is left open where the match is weak. Rows give clone size only sometimes, using once, few, many, or a class for an expanded clone.

clone_size: once; j_call: TRBJ2-5; d_call: -; v_call: TRBV11-3; cdr3_aa: CASSLGSVGQETQYF; cdr3_nt: TGTGCCAGCAGCTTGGGATCGGTCGGCCAAGAGACCCAGTACTTC
clone_size: -; j_call: TRBJ2-2; d_call: TRBD2; v_call: TRBV5-4; cdr3_aa: CASSSPGLAGGSAGELFF; cdr3_nt: TGTGCCAGCAGCTCACCGGGACTAGCGGGAGGTTCGGCCGGGGAGCTGTTTTTT
clone_size: -; j_call: TRBJ2-7; d_call: -; v_call: TRBV11-1; cdr3_aa: CASSPQGANYEQYF; cdr3_nt: TGTGCCAGCAGCCCCCAAGGGGCTAATTACGAGCAGTACTTC
clone_size: once; j_call: TRBJ2-3; d_call: TRBD2; v_call: TRBV10-3; cdr3_aa: CAIEEEAGVTDTQYF; cdr3_nt: TGTGCCATCGAGGAGGAGGCGGGAGTGACAGATACGCAGTATTTT
clone_size: -; j_call: TRBJ2-3; d_call: -; v_call: TRBV29-1; cdr3_aa: CSVINQGITQYF; cdr3_nt: TGCAGCGTTATAAACCAGGGGATTACGCAGTATTTT
clone_size: -; j_call: TRBJ2-3; d_call: -; v_call: TRBV28; cdr3_aa: CASNFGVNTQYF; cdr3_nt: TGTGCCAGCAATTTCGGGGTAAATACGCAGTATTTT
clone_size: -; j_call: TRBJ1-5; d_call: -; v_call: TRBV5-1; cdr3_aa: CASSLSAGDGQPQHF; cdr3_nt: TGCGCCAGCAGCTTGTCTGCAGGGGATGGTCAGCCCCAGCATTTT
clone_size: -; j_call: TRBJ1-4; d_call: -; v_call: TRBV28; cdr3_aa: CASRAGTALEKLFF; cdr3_nt: TGTGCCAGCAGGGCCGGGACTGCCCTTGAAAAACTGTTTTTT
clone_size: -; j_call: TRBJ2-7; d_call: TRBD1; v_call: TRBV10-1; cdr3_aa: CASRPPVGQEGDEQYF; cdr3_nt: TGCGCCAGCAGGCCACCGGTGGGACAGGAAGGGGACGAGCAGTACTTC
clone_size: -; j_call: TRBJ1-2; d_call: -; v_call: TRBV30; cdr3_aa: CASRGGALGYGYTF; cdr3_nt: TGTGCCTCAAGAGGGGGGGCGTTAGGGTATGGCTACACCTTC
clone_size: -; j_call: TRBJ2-3; d_call: TRBD2; v_call: TRBV5-1; cdr3_aa: CASSLVAGGIFTDTQYF; cdr3_nt: TGCGCCAGCAGCTTGGTAGCGGGTGGGATCTTCACAGATACGCAGTATTTT
clone_size: -; j_call: TRBJ1-1; d_call: -; v_call: TRBV6-1; cdr3_aa: CASTFNWGVNTEAFF; cdr3_nt: TGTGCCAGCACTTTTAACTGGGGAGTGAACACTGAAGCTTTCTTT
clone_size: -; j_call: TRBJ2-5; d_call: -; v_call: TRBV29-1; cdr3_aa: CSVALQETQYF; cdr3_nt: TGCAGCGTTGCTCTCCAAGAGACCCAGTACTTC
clone_size: -; j_call: TRBJ2-7; d_call: -; v_call: TRBV11-3; cdr3_aa: CASRSPGNIIHEQYF; cdr3_nt: TGTGCCAGCAGGTCTCCCGGGAACATCATCCACGAGCAGTACTTC
clone_size: -; j_call: TRBJ2-7; d_call: TRBD1; v_call: TRBV11-1; cdr3_aa: CASSPGQVPYEQYF; cdr3_nt: TGTGCCAGCAGCCCGGGACAGGTCCCCTACGAGCAGTACTTC
clone_size: -; j_call: TRBJ2-3; d_call: TRBD1; v_call: TRBV29-1; cdr3_aa: CSVRQGLTVDTQYF; cdr3_nt: TGCAGCGTTCGACAGGGGTTGACCGTGGATACGCAGTATTTT
clone_size: -; j_call: TRBJ1-4; d_call: -; v_call: TRBV28; cdr3_aa: CASRRVFEKLFF; cdr3_nt: TGTGCCAGCAGACGGGTTTTTGAAAAACTGTTTTTT
clone_size: -; j_call: TRBJ2-1; d_call: -; v_call: TRBV5-1; cdr3_aa: CASSAAGDKINEQFF; cdr3_nt: TGCGCCAGCAGCGCTGCAGGGGACAAAATAAATGAGCAGTTCTTC
clone_size: -; j_call: TRBJ1-2; d_call: -; v_call: TRBV25-1; cdr3_aa: CASSDRRGLYGYTF; cdr3_nt: TGTGCCAGCAGTGATAGGAGGGGCCTATATGGCTACACCTTC
clone_size: -; j_call: TRBJ2-7; d_call: -; v_call: TRBV5-1; cdr3_aa: CASSLVGGNEQYF; cdr3_nt: TGCGCCAGCAGCTTGGTTGGAGGAAACGAGCAGTACTTC
clone_size: -; j_call: TRBJ2-3; d_call: TRBD2; v_call: TRBV25-1; cdr3_aa: CASTDGASGRTDTQYF; cdr3_nt: TGTGCCAGCACGGATGGGGCTAGCGGACGCACAGATACGCAGTATTTT
clone_size: -; j_call: TRBJ1-1; d_call: TRBD1; v_call: TRBV6-6; cdr3_aa: CASSSPDRDTEAFF; cdr3_nt: TGTGCCAGCAGTTCCCCGGACAGGGACACTGAAGCTTTCTTT
clone_size: -; j_call: TRBJ1-1; d_call: -; v_call: TRBV9; cdr3_aa: CASSVASKWDTEAFF; cdr3_nt: TGTGCCAGCAGCGTTGCCTCTAAGTGGGACACTGAAGCTTTCTTT
clone_size: -; j_call: TRBJ1-2; d_call: TRBD1; v_call: TRBV28; cdr3_aa: CASSQGGYGYTF; cdr3_nt: TGTGCCAGCAGTCAGGGGGGGTATGGCTACACCTTC
clone_size: -; j_call: TRBJ2-2; d_call: TRBD2; v_call: TRBV7-9; cdr3_aa: CATIAGGPAAGELFF; cdr3_nt: TGTGCCACAATAGCGGGAGGTCCAGCAGCCGGGGAGCTGTTTTTT
clone_size: -; j_call: TRBJ2-3; d_call: -; v_call: TRBV5-4; cdr3_aa: CASSLGKGTDTQYF; cdr3_nt: TGTGCCAGCAGCCTCGGGAAGGGCACAGATACGCAGTATTTT
clone_size: few; j_call: TRBJ2-2; d_call: -; v_call: TRBV15; cdr3_aa: CATSRATGELFF; cdr3_nt: TGTGCCACCAGCAGAGCCACCGGGGAGCTGTTTTTT
clone_size: once; j_call: TRBJ2-5; d_call: TRBD1; v_call: TRBV27; cdr3_aa: CASRLQGAETQYF; cdr3_nt: TGTGCCAGCAGACTACAGGGGGCAGAGACCCAGTACTTC
clone_size: -; j_call: TRBJ1-1; d_call: -; v_call: TRBV18; cdr3_aa: CASSPRPDTEAFF; cdr3_nt: TGTGCCAGCTCACCACGACCGGACACTGAAGCTTTCTTT
clone_size: -; j_call: TRBJ2-7; d_call: TRBD2; v_call: TRBV6-5; cdr3_aa: CASSYRASGSYEQYF; cdr3_nt: TGTGCCAGCAGTTATAGGGCTAGCGGCTCCTACGAGCAGTACTTC
clone_size: -; j_call: TRBJ2-6; d_call: -; v_call: TRBV30; cdr3_aa: CAWNVGSGANVLTF; cdr3_nt: TGTGCCTGGAACGTCGGTTCTGGGGCCAACGTCCTGACTTTC
clone_size: -; j_call: TRBJ2-7; d_call: TRBD2; v_call: TRBV7-2; cdr3_aa: CASSLTTSGTLEQYF; cdr3_nt: TGTGCCAGCAGCCTGACCACTAGCGGGACTCTCGAGCAGTACTTC
clone_size: once; j_call: TRBJ2-3; d_call: TRBD2; v_call: TRBV29-1; cdr3_aa: CSVQGRVVAGGTDTQYF; cdr3_nt: TGCAGCGTTCAGGGTCGGGTCGTTGCGGGAGGCACAGATACGCAGTATTTT
clone_size: -; j_call: TRBJ1-1; d_call: TRBD1; v_call: TRBV14; cdr3_aa: CASSPRQGAVYTEAFF; cdr3_nt: TGTGCCAGCAGCCCCAGACAGGGGGCAGTTTACACTGAAGCTTTCTTT
clone_size: -; j_call: TRBJ2-1; d_call: -; v_call: TRBV6-4; cdr3_aa: CASSARRAGNNEQFF; cdr3_nt: TGTGCCAGCAGTGCCCGAAGGGCCGGAAACAATGAGCAGTTCTTC
clone_size: -; j_call: TRBJ2-7; d_call: -; v_call: TRBV28; cdr3_aa: CASSLGGAGYEQYF; cdr3_nt: TGTGCCAGCAGCCTAGGGGGGGCGGGTTACGAGCAGTACTTC
clone_size: -; j_call: TRBJ1-5; d_call: TRBD1; v_call: TRBV4-2; cdr3_aa: CASSQSQGDQPQHF; cdr3_nt: TGTGCCAGCAGCCAATCGCAGGGGGATCAGCCCCAGCATTTT
clone_size: -; j_call: TRBJ1-1; d_call: -; v_call: TRBV19; cdr3_aa: CASTRGLWAFF; cdr3_nt: TGTGCCAGTACCCGCGGCCTCTGGGCTTTCTTT
clone_size: -; j_call: TRBJ1-1; d_call: -; v_call: TRBV4-1; cdr3_aa: CASSLKIRLRGYKNTEAFF; cdr3_nt: TGCGCCAGCAGCCTCAAGATCAGGTTAAGAGGCTACAAAAACACTGAAGCTTTCTTT
clone_size: -; j_call: TRBJ2-3; d_call: -; v_call: TRBV5-6; cdr3_aa: CASRWGTDTQYF; cdr3_nt: TGTGCCAGCAGGTGGGGAACAGATACGCAGTATTTT
clone_size: -; j_call: TRBJ1-4; d_call: -; v_call: TRBV11-2; cdr3_aa: CASSQDSPNEKLFF; cdr3_nt: TGTGCCAGCAGCCAGGACAGTCCCAATGAAAAACTGTTTTTT
clone_size: -; j_call: TRBJ1-3; d_call: -; v_call: TRBV19; cdr3_aa: CASRRGTSGNTIYF; cdr3_nt: TGTGCCAGTAGGCGGGGGACGTCTGGAAACACCATATATTTT
clone_size: -; j_call: TRBJ1-2; d_call: TRBD1; v_call: TRBV28; cdr3_aa: CASDPAGTEFYDWGYTF; cdr3_nt: TGTGCCAGCGACCCCGCCGGGACAGAATTCTATGATTGGGGCTACACCTTC
clone_size: -; j_call: TRBJ1-4; d_call: TRBD1; v_call: TRBV28; cdr3_aa: CASSPTGGNEKLFF; cdr3_nt: TGTGCCAGCAGCCCGACAGGGGGAAACGAAAAACTGTTTTTT
clone_size: -; j_call: TRBJ2-2; d_call: TRBD2; v_call: TRBV12-5; cdr3_aa: CASGLGLAGTGELFF; cdr3_nt: TGTGCTAGTGGTTTGGGACTAGCAGGCACCGGGGAGCTGTTTTTT
clone_size: -; j_call: TRBJ2-1; d_call: TRBD2; v_call: TRBV10-3; cdr3_aa: CAISDKRDLSYNEQFF; cdr3_nt: TGTGCCATCAGTGATAAGCGGGACCTCTCCTACAATGAGCAGTTCTTC
clone_size: -; j_call: TRBJ2-1; d_call: -; v_call: TRBV6-1; cdr3_aa: CASTPLALSYNEQFF; cdr3_nt: TGTGCCAGCACCCCCCTAGCTCTTTCTTACAATGAGCAGTTCTTC
clone_size: few; j_call: TRBJ1-1; d_call: TRBD1; v_call: TRBV28; cdr3_aa: CASRAYGQGVSEAFF; cdr3_nt: TGTGCCAGCAGGGCCTATGGGCAGGGGGTATCTGAAGCTTTCTTT
clone_size: -; j_call: TRBJ1-5; d_call: -; v_call: TRBV5-8; cdr3_aa: CASSLGQGDNQPQHF; cdr3_nt: TGTGCCAGCAGCTTAGGGCAGGGAGACAATCAGCCCCAGCATTTT
clone_size: -; j_call: TRBJ2-1; d_call: -; v_call: TRBV7-8; cdr3_aa: CASSLALYNEQFF; cdr3_nt: TGTGCCAGCAGCTTAGCACTCTACAATGAGCAGTTCTTC
clone_size: -; j_call: TRBJ2-2; d_call: TRBD2; v_call: TRBV14; cdr3_aa: CASSVRGDTGELFF; cdr3_nt: TGTGCCAGCAGCGTCCGGGGGGACACCGGGGAGCTGTTTTTT
clone_size: -; j_call: TRBJ2-2; d_call: -; v_call: TRBV5-1; cdr3_aa: CASSTTLGTGELFF; cdr3_nt: TGCGCCAGCAGTACCACCCTGGGGACCGGGGAGCTGTTTTTT